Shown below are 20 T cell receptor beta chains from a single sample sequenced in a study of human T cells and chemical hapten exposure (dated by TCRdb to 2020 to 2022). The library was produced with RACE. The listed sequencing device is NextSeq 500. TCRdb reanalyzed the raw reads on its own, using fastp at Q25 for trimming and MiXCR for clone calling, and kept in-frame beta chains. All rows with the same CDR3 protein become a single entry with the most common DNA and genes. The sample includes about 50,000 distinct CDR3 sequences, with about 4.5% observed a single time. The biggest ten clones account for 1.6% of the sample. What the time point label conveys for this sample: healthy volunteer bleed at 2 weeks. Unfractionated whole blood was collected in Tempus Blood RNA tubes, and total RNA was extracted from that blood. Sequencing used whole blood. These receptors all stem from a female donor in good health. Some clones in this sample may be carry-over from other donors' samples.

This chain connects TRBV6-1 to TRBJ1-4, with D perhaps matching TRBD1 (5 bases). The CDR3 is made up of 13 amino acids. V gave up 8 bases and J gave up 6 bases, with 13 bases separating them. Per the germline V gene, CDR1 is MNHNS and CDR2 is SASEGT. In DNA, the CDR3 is TGTGCCAGCTGTGTACAACAGGATGAAAAACTGTTTTTT. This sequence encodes CASCVQQDEKLFF.

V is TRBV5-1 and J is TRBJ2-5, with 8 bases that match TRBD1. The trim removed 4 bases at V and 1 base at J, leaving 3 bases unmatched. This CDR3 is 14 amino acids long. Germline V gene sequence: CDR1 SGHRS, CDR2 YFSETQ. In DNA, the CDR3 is TGCGCCAGCAGCGCCGGACAGGGCCAAGAGACCCAGTACTTC. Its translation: CASSAGQGQETQYF.

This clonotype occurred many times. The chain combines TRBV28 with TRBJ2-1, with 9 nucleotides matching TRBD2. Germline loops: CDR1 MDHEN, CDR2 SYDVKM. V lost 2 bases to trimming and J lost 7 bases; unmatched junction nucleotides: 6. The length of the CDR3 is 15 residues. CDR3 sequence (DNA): TGTGCCAGCAGTTTAATAAGCGGGGGGACGAATGAGCAGTTCTTC. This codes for CASSLISGGTNEQFF. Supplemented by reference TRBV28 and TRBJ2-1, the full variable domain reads DVKVTQSSRYLVKRTGEKVFLECVQDMDHENMFWYRQDPGLGLRLIYFSYDVKMKEKGDIPEGYSVSREKKERFSLILESASTNQTSMYLCASSLISGGTNEQFFGPGTRLTVL.

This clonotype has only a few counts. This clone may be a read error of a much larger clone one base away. In nucleotides, the CDR3 is TGTGCCAGCAGCCAGGCGGGGGAGCAGTTCTTC. Encoded protein: CASSQAGEQFF. The rearrangement uses TRBV16 and TRBJ2-1, with D possibly being TRBD2 (6 bases). The ends were cut back, 3 bases at V and 10 bases at J, with 7 bases in the middle. The CDR3 consists of 11 residues. The V gene's germline CDR1 is KGHSY and CDR2 FQNENV.

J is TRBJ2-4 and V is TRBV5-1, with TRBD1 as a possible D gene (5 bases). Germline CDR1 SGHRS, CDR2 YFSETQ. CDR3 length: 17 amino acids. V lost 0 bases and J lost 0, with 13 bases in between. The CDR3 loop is CASSLVYKGEAKNIQYF. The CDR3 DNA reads TGCGCCAGCAGCTTGGTTTATAAAGGGGAAGCCAAAAACATTCAGTACTTC.

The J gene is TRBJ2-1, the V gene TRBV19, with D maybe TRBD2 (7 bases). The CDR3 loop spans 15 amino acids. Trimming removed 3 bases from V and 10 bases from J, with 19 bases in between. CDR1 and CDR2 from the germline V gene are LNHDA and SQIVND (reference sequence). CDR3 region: CASSMGAGAGTEQFF. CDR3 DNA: TGTGCCAGTAGTATGGGGGCGGGGGCGGGCACAGAGCAGTTCTTC.

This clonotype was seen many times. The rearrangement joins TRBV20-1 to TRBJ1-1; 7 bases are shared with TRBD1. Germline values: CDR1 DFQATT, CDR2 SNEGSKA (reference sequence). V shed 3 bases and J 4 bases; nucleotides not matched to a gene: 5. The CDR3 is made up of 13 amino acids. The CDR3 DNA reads TGCAGTGCTAGGAAGCAGGGGGGCACTGAAGCTTTCTTT. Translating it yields CSARKQGGTEAFF.

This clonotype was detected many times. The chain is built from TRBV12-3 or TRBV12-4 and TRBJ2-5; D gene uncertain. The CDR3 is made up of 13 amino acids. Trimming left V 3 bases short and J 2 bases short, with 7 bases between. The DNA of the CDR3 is TGTGCCAGCAGTTTTCTACAGCAAGAGACCCAGTACTTC. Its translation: CASSFLQQETQYF.

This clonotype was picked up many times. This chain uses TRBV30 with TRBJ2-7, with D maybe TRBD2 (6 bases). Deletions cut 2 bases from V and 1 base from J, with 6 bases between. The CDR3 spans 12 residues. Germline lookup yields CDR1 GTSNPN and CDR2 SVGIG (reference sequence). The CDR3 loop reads CAWSRGSYEQYF. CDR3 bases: TGTGCCTGGAGTCGGGGGTCCTACGAGCAGTACTTC.

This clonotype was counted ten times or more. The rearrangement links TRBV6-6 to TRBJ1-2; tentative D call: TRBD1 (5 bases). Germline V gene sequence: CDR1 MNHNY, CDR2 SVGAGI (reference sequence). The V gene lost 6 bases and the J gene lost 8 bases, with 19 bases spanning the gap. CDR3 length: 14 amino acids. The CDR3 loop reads CASSLRGGGIGYTF. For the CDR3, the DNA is TGTGCCAGCAGCTTACGGGGGGGGGGGATAGGCTACACCTTC.

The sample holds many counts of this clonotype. CDR3 amino acids: CASSQGTGVTEAFF. CDR3 bases: TGTGCCAGCAGCCAAGGGACAGGGGTGACTGAAGCTTTCTTT. The genes are TRBV3-1 and TRBJ1-1, with TRBD1 matching over 9 bases. V was pared by 1 base and J by 5 bases, with 2 bases of the junction left unmatched. Germline values: CDR1 LGHDT, CDR2 YNNKEL (reference sequence). CDR3 size: 14 residues.

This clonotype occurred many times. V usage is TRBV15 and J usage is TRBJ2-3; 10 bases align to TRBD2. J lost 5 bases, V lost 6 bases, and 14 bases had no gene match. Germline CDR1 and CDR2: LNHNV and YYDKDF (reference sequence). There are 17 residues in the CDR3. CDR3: CATSSSGGAHGLDTQYF. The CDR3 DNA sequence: TGTGCCACCAGTTCCAGCGGGGGGGCCCACGGGTTAGATACGCAGTATTTT.

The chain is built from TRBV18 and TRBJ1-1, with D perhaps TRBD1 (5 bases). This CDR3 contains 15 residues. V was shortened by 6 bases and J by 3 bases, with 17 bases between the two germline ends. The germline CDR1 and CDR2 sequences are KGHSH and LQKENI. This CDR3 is CASSPTGAVHTEAFF. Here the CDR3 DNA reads TGTGCCAGCTCCCCGACCGGGGCCGTGCACACTGAAGCTTTCTTT.

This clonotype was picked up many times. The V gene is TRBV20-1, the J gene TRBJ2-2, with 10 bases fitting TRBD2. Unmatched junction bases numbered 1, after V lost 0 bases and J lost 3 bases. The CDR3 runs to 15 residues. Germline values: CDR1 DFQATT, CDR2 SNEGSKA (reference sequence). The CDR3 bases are TGCAGTGCTAGAGAGCTAGCGGGGGACACCGGGGAGCTGTTTTTT. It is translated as CSARELAGDTGELFF.

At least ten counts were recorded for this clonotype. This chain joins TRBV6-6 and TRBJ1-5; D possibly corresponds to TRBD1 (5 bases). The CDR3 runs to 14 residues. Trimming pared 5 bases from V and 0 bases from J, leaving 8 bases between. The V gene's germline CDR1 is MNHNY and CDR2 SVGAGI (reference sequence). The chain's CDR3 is CASSGDVSNQPQHF. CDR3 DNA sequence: TGTGCCAGCAGTGGGGACGTTAGCAATCAGCCCCAGCATTTT.

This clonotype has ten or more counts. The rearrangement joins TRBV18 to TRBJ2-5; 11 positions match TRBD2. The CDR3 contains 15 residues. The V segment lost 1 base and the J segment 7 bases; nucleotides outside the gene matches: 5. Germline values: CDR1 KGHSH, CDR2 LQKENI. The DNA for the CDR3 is TGTGCCAGCTCACCACTACTAGCGGGGGAGGTGACCCAGTACTTC. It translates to CASSPLLAGEVTQYF.

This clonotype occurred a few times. CDR3 sequence reads: CSARKQGANTEAFF. CDR3 nucleotide sequence: TGCAGTGCTAGGAAACAGGGGGCGAACACTGAAGCTTTCTTT. The J gene is TRBJ1-1, the V gene TRBV20-1; 9 bases fit TRBD1. The CDR3 consists of 14 residues. Trimming removed 3 bases from V and 1 base from J; junction bases left unmatched: 3. CDR1 and CDR2 (germline): DFQATT, SNEGSKA (reference sequence).

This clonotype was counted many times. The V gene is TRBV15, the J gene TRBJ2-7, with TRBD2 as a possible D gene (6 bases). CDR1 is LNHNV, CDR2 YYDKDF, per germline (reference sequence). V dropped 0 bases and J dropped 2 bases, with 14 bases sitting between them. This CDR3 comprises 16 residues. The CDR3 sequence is CATSRDQDYTPYEQYF. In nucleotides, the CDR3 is TGTGCCACCAGCAGAGATCAGGACTATACCCCCTACGAGCAGTACTTC.

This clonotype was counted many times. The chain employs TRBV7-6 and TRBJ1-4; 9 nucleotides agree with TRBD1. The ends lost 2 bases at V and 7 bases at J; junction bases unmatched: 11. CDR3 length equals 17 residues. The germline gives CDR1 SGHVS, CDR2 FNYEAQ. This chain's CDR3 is CASSLWAADRGGEKLFF. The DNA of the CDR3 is TGTGCCAGCAGCTTATGGGCGGCGGACAGGGGTGGTGAAAAACTGTTTTTT.

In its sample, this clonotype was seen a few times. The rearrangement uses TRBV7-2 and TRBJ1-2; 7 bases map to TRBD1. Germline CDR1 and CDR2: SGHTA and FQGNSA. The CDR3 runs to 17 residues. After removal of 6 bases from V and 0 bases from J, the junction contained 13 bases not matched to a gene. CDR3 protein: CASSSSGTARSNYGYTF. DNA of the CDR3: TGTGCCAGCAGTTCCTCCGGGACAGCACGTTCTAACTATGGCTACACCTTC. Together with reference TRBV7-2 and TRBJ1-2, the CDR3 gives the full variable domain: GAGVSQSPSNKVTEKGKDVELRCDPISGHTALYWYRQSLGQGLEFLIYFQGNSAPDKSGLPSDRFSAERTGGSVSTLTIQRTQQEDSAVYLCASSSSGTARSNYGYTFGSGTRLTVV.